What follows are 26 T cell receptor beta chains derived from one specimen sequenced in a study of naive and memory T cell subsets. Alpha and beta constant region primers primed reverse transcription for blood and skin samples. TCRdb reprocessed the 5' RACE reads with MiXCR, giving one entry per CDR3 protein. The table lists tens of thousands of distinct CDR3 sequences, around 4.2% of them singletons. RNA was extracted from roughly 2.5 ml of whole blood of healthy adults. Source of these receptors: a male donor in good health.

This clonotype was picked up many times. The V call is TRBV29-1, the J call TRBJ1-5, with D possibly matching TRBD1 (5 bases). V was pared by 4 bases and J by 7 bases, with 17 bases between. Germline CDR1 is SQVTM and CDR2 is ANQGSEA. The CDR3 contains 14 residues. The CDR3 DNA follows: TGCAGCGTTGTTATTCGAGGGGAAGGGCAGCCCCAGCATTTT. This translates into CSVVIRGEGQPQHF. The variable domain in full, with the rest retrieved from reference TRBV29-1 and TRBJ1-5, is SAVISQKPSRDICQRGTSLTIQCQVDSQVTMMFWYRQQPGQSLTLIATANQGSEATYESGFVIDKFPISRPNLTFSTLTVSNMSPEDSSIYLCSVVIRGEGQPQHFGDGTRLSIL.

This clonotype came up many times. The CDR3 is CASSSVGGLYEQYF. The CDR3 coding sequence is TGCGCCAGCAGCTCCGTCGGGGGACTCTACGAGCAGTACTTC. The gene calls are TRBV5-1 and TRBJ2-7; maybe TRBD2 (6 bases). There are 14 residues in the CDR3. Germline V lookup: CDR1 SGHRS, CDR2 YFSETQ. Trimming stripped 3 bases from V and 3 bases from J, with 13 bases between.

This clonotype was recorded at least ten times. The gene calls are TRBV11-2 and TRBJ2-7, with TRBD2 matching 7 bases. Germline V lookup: CDR1 SGHAT, CDR2 FQNNGV. CDR3 length: 17 residues. The J segment lost 2 bases and the V segment lost 3 bases, leaving 13 bases of the junction unmatched. CDR3 sequence reads: CASSFSIAPSGAYEQYF. The CDR3 DNA reads TGTGCCAGCAGCTTCAGTATAGCGCCTAGCGGAGCCTACGAGCAGTACTTC.

The sample holds many counts of this clonotype. The J gene is TRBJ1-5, the V gene TRBV6-2 or TRBV6-3, with 10 positions matching TRBD1. Trimming cost V 6 bases and J 7 bases; bases outside gene matches: 6. CDR1 and CDR2 (germline): MNHEY, SVGEGT. This CDR3 is 14 amino acids long. The chain's CDR3 is CASSQTGGGQPQHF. The CDR3 DNA follows: TGTGCCAGCAGCCAGACAGGGGGCGGGCAGCCCCAGCATTTT.

This clonotype was counted at least ten times. The rearrangement joins TRBV27 to TRBJ1-5; 12 bases align to TRBD1. CDR3 length: 17 amino acids. V shed 6 bases and J 6 bases; nucleotides not matched to a gene: 12. CDR1 MNHEY and CDR2 SMNVEV come from the germline V gene (reference sequence). The CDR3 sequence is CASRRGTGGADGQPQHF. CDR3 nucleotides: TGTGCCAGCAGGCGAGGGACAGGGGGCGCGGACGGTCAGCCCCAGCATTTT.

This clonotype came up many times. The chain employs TRBV30 and TRBJ1-5, with D possibly being TRBD1 (6 bases). The CDR3 runs 13 residues. V gave up 1 base and J gave up 3 bases, with 7 bases separating them. Germline V lookup: CDR1 GTSNPN, CDR2 SVGIG (reference sequence). The CDR3 protein is CAWSGQDNQPQHF. CDR3 bases: TGTGCCTGGAGTGGACAGGACAATCAGCCCCAGCATTTT.

This clonotype was detected only a few times. The rearrangement links TRBV11-2 to TRBJ2-5; D might be TRBD1 (6 bases). The V end lost 6 bases, the J end lost 1 base, and 9 bases lay between the germline ends. Germline lookup yields CDR1 SGHAT and CDR2 FQNNGV. This CDR3 has 13 residues. The CDR3, as DNA: TGTGCCAGCAGAGAGGGGGTCCAAGAGACCCAGTACTTC. Translation: CASREGVQETQYF.

This clonotype was detected many times. The chain uses TRBV6-2 or TRBV6-3 and TRBJ2-1; 13 bases are a match to TRBD2. The germline CDR1 and CDR2 sequences are MNHEY and SVGEGT. V dropped 2 bases and J dropped 10; count of bases not matched to a gene: 14. The CDR3 is 18 amino acids. The CDR3 is CASSYPTSGGLYPVEQFF. The CDR3 DNA is TGTGCCAGCAGTTACCCGACTAGCGGGGGGCTCTACCCGGTCGAGCAGTTCTTC.

The sample holds many counts of this clonotype. This rearrangement joins TRBV6-5 to TRBJ1-6; 7 bases map to TRBD1. Germline trimming cut 2 bases from V and 3 bases from J; bases unmatched to any gene: 1. This CDR3 spans 15 amino acids. Germline loops: CDR1 MNHEY, CDR2 SVGAGI. The CDR3 sequence is CASSYDRDYNSPLHF. In nucleotides, the CDR3 is TGTGCCAGCAGTTACGACAGGGACTATAATTCACCCCTCCACTTT.

The chain links TRBV28 to TRBJ2-7, with D maybe TRBD1 (6 bases). This CDR3 has 15 residues. CDR1 is MDHEN and CDR2 is SYDVKM in the germline V gene. Trimming removed 5 bases at V and 0 bases at J, with 14 bases between. The CDR3 protein is CASSRETGSSYEQYF. As DNA, the CDR3 is TGTGCCAGCAGTCGCGAGACAGGCAGCTCCTACGAGCAGTACTTC.

The chain is built from TRBV19 and TRBJ2-7; 8 positions agree with TRBD2. The trim removed 4 bases at V and 3 bases at J, leaving 8 bases unmatched. CDR1 LNHDA and CDR2 SQIVND come from the germline V gene (reference sequence). The length of the CDR3 is 15 residues. The CDR3 region has the DNA TGTGCCAGTAGTAACACCGGGGCGGGGGGCTACGAGCAGTACTTC. This gives the protein CASSNTGAGGYEQYF.

In its sample, this clonotype was seen many times. J is TRBJ2-2 and V is TRBV25-1, with D possibly matching TRBD1 (6 bases). The germline V gene has CDR1 MGHDK and CDR2 SYGVNS. Trimming took off 4 bases at V and 9 bases at J, with 18 bases between the two ends. The length of the CDR3 is 15 residues. Written as DNA, the CDR3 is TGTGCCAGCAGTGGGCCCGGAAGGGGGACCTGGGAGCTGTTTTTT. This translates into CASSGPGRGTWELFF.

This clonotype was counted ten times or more. V and J are TRBV19 and TRBJ2-1, with TRBD2 matching 9 bases. Germline values: CDR1 LNHDA, CDR2 SQIVND (reference sequence). This CDR3 contains 15 residues. V shed 4 bases and J 2 bases; nucleotides not matched to a gene: 3. The CDR3 region has the DNA TGTGCCAGTAGTAATGGCGGGGGGGCCTACAATGAGCAGTTCTTC. It codes for CASSNGGGAYNEQFF.

This clonotype showed up many times. The chain joins TRBV7-8 to TRBJ2-6, with D tentatively TRBD1 (6 bases). The V gene's germline CDR1 is SGHVS and CDR2 FQNEAQ. There are 18 residues in the CDR3. V dropped 2 bases and J dropped 0 bases, with 14 bases sitting between them. As DNA, the CDR3 is TGTGCCAGCAGCTTAAATACGGGACACCGCTCTGGGGCCAACGTCCTGACTTTC. Residues: CASSLNTGHRSGANVLTF.

The sample holds many counts of this clonotype. This clone may be a read error of a much larger clone one base away. J is TRBJ1-2 and V is TRBV29-1, with 10 bases identical to TRBD1. Germline lookup yields CDR1 SQVTM and CDR2 ANQGSEA. This CDR3 contains 13 residues. The CDR3 coding sequence is TGCAGCGTCTACACCGGGACAGGGGATGGCGACACCTTC. The encoded protein is CSVYTGTGDGDTF.

This clonotype was seen ten or more times. This rearrangement joins TRBV11-2 to TRBJ1-3; no definite D call. Trimming cost V 8 bases and J 7 bases, with 15 bases left between them. The CDR3 length is 13 residues. Germline values: CDR1 SGHAT, CDR2 FQNNGV. CDR3 coding DNA: TGTGCCAGCGCTCAGCAGTACGGCAACACCATATATTTT. This translates into CASAQQYGNTIYF.

In its sample, this clonotype ranks as medium-sized. V usage is TRBV12-3 or TRBV12-4 and J usage is TRBJ1-1, with 7 bases identical to TRBD1. The ends lost 3 bases at V and 4 bases at J; junction bases unmatched: 5. CDR3 size: 14 residues. CDR3 in DNA: TGTGCCAGCAGTTTGACAGGGCGGACCACTGAAGCTTTCTTT. Protein: CASSLTGRTTEAFF.

This clonotype was seen many times. The V gene is TRBV7-2, the J gene TRBJ2-7; D remains unclear. V gave up 5 bases and J gave up 1 base, with 12 bases separating them. The CDR3 length is 14 residues. Germline-derived CDR1 and CDR2 are SGHTA and FQGNSA. This CDR3 is CASSVYGPSYEQYF. The CDR3 bases are TGTGCCAGCAGCGTATACGGACCTTCCTACGAGCAGTACTTC.

Regarding this clonotype: This may be a read error, as it is one base from a much larger clone. The genes are TRBV7-9 and TRBJ1-6; D gene ambiguous. The CDR3 has 14 amino acids. Germline CDR1 reads SEHNR; CDR2 reads FQNEAQ (reference sequence). The DNA for the CDR3 is TGTGCCAGCAGCTTAGCGTTGAGGGAGACCCCCCTCAACTTT. Amino acids: CASSLALRETPLNF.

This clonotype has ten or more counts. V gene TRBV29-1 combines with J gene TRBJ2-7; a weak D match, TRBD1 (6 bases). The germline V gene encodes CDR1 SQVTM and CDR2 ANQGSEA. The length of the CDR3 is 14 residues. Trimming left V 1 base short and J 0 bases short, with 10 bases between. The CDR3: CSVEVGTPSYEQYF. CDR3 coding DNA: TGCAGCGTTGAAGTCGGGACACCCTCCTACGAGCAGTACTTC.

This clonotype came up many times. V usage is TRBV10-3 and J usage is TRBJ2-7, with TRBD2 matching 10 bases. This CDR3 spans 13 amino acids. V was clipped by 9 bases and J by 5 bases; unmatched bases: 7. Germline loops: CDR1 ENHRY, CDR2 SYGVKD. The CDR3 reads CAISGRSNDEQYF. The CDR3 nucleotides are TGTGCCATTAGCGGGAGGTCGAACGACGAGCAGTACTTC.

In its sample, this clonotype was seen many times. The chain carries TRBV11-2 and TRBJ2-2, with D perhaps TRBD2 (5 bases). This CDR3 is 16 amino acids long. The germline V gene has CDR1 SGHAT and CDR2 FQNNGV. Trimming stripped 5 bases from V and 5 bases from J, with 18 bases between. In nucleotides, the CDR3 is TGTGCCAGCAGCCCCCAGCCGGGAATTGGAACCGGGGAGCTGTTTTTT. It yields the protein CASSPQPGIGTGELFF.

This clonotype was observed many times. The V gene is TRBV19, the J gene TRBJ2-6; 7 nucleotides align to TRBD1. The CDR3 spans 19 residues. The germline CDR1 and CDR2 sequences are LNHDA and SQIVND (reference sequence). The ends lost 6 bases at V and 4 bases at J; junction bases unmatched: 18. CDR3 amino acids: CASRAGGQRSSWGANVLTF. Written as DNA, the CDR3 is TGTGCCAGTAGGGCAGGGGGACAGAGGAGTTCGTGGGGGGCCAACGTCCTGACTTTC.

The sample holds many counts of this clonotype. The J gene is TRBJ2-2, the V gene TRBV9; 7 bases are a match to TRBD1. V lost 0 bases, J lost 2 bases, and 4 bases stayed unmatched. Germline assignment: CDR1 SGDLS and CDR2 YYNGEE. This CDR3 has 16 amino acids. CDR3 residues: CASSVAGTVNTGELFF. DNA of the CDR3: TGTGCCAGCAGCGTAGCCGGGACAGTCAACACCGGGGAGCTGTTTTTT.

This clonotype was observed at least ten times. Written as DNA, the CDR3 is TGTGCCAGCAGCCGGGGGGGCGTGGAGACCCAGTACTTC. This translates into CASSRGGVETQYF. The chain joins TRBV13 to TRBJ2-5; TRBD2 aligns across 8 bases. V was clipped by 5 bases and J by 5 bases; unmatched bases: 4. The CDR3 spans 13 residues. Germline V gene sequence: CDR1 PRHDT, CDR2 FYEKMQ (reference sequence).

This clonotype appeared many times. V and J are TRBV27 and TRBJ1-1; D not resolved. Per the germline V gene, CDR1 is MNHEY and CDR2 is SMNVEV (reference sequence). Trimming took 2 bases from V and 4 from J, leaving 8 bases between them. The CDR3 runs 13 residues. CDR3 in amino acids: CASSLEGGTEAFF. CDR3 coding DNA: TGTGCCAGCAGTTTAGAGGGCGGCACTGAAGCTTTCTTT.